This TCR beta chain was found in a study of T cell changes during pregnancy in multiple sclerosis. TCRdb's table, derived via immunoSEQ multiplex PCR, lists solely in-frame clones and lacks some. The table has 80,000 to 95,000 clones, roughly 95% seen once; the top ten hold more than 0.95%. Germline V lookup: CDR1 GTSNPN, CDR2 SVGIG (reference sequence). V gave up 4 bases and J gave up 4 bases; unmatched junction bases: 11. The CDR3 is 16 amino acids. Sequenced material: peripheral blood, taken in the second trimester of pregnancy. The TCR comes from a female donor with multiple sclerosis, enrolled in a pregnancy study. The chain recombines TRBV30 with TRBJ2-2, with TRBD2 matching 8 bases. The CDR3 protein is CAWNHRGRTSTGELFF. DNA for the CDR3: TGTGCCTGGAACCATCGCGGGAGGACATCCACCGGGGAGCTGTTTTTT.